This entry features one T cell receptor (beta chain) sequence. Clones were sequenced by immunoSEQ multiplex PCR, and TCRdb holds only the in-frame ones, with some missing. This table holds over 400,000 clones, about 88% found once. The data were obtained in a study of blood T cell repertoires in COVID-19. This CDR3 has 15 residues. Per the germline V gene, CDR1 is LNHNV and CDR2 is YYDKDF (reference sequence). The V and J ends lost 1 base and 7 bases, in that order; junction bases with no gene match: 4. This sequence was found in a woman in her sixties who had recovered from COVID-19. Sequencing was done on a sample of PBMCs or T cells enriched from blood (not recorded which). J is TRBJ2-2 and V is TRBV15, with 9 bases that match TRBD1. This CDR3 is CATSRAGTGFGELFF. The DNA of the CDR3 is TGTGCCACCAGCAGAGCCGGGACAGGGTTCGGGGAGCTGTTTTTT.